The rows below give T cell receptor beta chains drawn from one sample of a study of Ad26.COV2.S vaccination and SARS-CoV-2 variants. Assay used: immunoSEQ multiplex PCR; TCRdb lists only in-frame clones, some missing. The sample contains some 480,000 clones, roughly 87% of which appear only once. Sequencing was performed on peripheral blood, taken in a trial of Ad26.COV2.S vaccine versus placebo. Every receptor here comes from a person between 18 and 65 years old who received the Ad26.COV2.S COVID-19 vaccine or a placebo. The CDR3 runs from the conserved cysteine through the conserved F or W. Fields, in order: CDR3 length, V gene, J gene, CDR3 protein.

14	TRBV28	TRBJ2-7	CASRGQKSSYEQYF
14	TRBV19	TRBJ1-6	CASSIRGNNSPLHF
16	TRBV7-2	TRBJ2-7	CASSLARTSASYEQYF
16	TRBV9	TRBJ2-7	CASSASSGKHSYEQYF
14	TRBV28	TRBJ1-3	CASSETGPGNTIYF
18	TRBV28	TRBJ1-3	CASSLLGTGAQSGNTIYF
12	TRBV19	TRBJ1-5	CASSIMDQPQHF
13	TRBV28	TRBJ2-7	CATLGGTVGEQYF
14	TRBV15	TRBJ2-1	CATSRDQHYNEQFF
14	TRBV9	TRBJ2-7	CASSVAASPGEQYF
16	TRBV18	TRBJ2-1	CASSALGAGGPYEQFF
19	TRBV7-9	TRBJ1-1	CASSPPGGIDPSMNTEAFF
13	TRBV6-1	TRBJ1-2	CASSEVQNYGYTF
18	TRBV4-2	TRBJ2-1	CASSQDSLAGGSYNEQFF
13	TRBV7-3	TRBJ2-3	CASSLTEGDTQYF
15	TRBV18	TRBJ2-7	CASSPLPGYYYEQYF
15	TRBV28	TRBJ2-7	CACTSGGGREYEQYF
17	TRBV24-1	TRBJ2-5	CATSDWGGQGFGETQYF
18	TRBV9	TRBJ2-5	CASSAEPLVSGIGETQYF
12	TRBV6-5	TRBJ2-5	CASTSGSETQYF
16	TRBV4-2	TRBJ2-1	CASSQDEREGSVEQFF
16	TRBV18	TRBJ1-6	CASSPLQQAGGSPLHF
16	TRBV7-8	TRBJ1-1	CASSLGQGLMNTEAFF
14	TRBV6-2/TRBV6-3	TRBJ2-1	CASSLGQGAGEQFF
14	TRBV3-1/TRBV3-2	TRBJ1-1	CASSQVRGYTEAFF
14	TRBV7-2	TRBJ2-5	CASSSGLGQETQYF
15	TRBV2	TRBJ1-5	CASSSGRASNQPQHF
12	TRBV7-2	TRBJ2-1	CASSLTRFGQFF
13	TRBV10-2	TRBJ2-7	CASSAATPYEQYF
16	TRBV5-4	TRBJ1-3	CASSSGQGAAGNTIYF
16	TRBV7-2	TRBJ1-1	CASSTSYARRNTEAFF
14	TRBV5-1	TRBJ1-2	CASKPTQGFYGYTF
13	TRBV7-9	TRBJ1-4	CASSFSSLEKLFF
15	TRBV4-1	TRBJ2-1	CASSPDPSLATEQFF
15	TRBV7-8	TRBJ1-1	CASSLRKGSNTEAFF
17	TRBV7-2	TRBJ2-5	CASSLGTSGRVKETQYF
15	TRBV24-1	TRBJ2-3	CATRGDFDSTDTQYF
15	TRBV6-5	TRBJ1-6	CASSPGTAFNSPLHF
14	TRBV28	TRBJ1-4	CASTRAGGNEKLFF